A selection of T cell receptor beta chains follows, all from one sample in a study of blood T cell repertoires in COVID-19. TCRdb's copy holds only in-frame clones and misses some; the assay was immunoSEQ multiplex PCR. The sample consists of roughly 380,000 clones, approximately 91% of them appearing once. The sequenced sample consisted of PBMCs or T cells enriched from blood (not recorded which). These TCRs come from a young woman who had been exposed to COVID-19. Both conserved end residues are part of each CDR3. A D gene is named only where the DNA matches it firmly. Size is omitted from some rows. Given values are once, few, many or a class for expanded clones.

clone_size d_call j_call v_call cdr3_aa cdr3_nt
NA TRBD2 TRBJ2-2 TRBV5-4 CASSFNPSPTSGGYTGELFF TGTGCCAGCAGCTTCAACCCCAGCCCGACTAGCGGGGGCTACACCGGGGAGCTGTTTTTT
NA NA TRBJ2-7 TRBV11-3 CASSQQDYEQYF TGTGCCAGCAGCCAGCAGGATTACGAGCAGTACTTC
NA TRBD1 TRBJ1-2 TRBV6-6 CASSNDRGGGYTF TGTGCCAGCAGTAACGACAGGGGAGGCGGCTACACCTTC
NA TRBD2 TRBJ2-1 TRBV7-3 CASSLIPGLAGGTEQFF TGTGCCAGCAGCTTAATACCCGGACTAGCGGGAGGGACTGAGCAGTTCTTC
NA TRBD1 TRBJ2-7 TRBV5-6 CASRTGGGNEQYF TGTGCCAGCAGAACAGGGGGCGGGAACGAGCAGTACTTC
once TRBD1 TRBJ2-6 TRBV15 CATSRARDRPSGANVLTF TGTGCCACCAGCAGAGCCCGGGACAGGCCCTCTGGGGCCAACGTCCTGACTTTC
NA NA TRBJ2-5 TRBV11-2 CASSQSRETQYF TGTGCCAGCAGCCAATCGAGAGAGACCCAGTACTTC
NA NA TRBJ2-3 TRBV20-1 CSARSADTQYF TGCAGTGCTAGATCGGCAGATACGCAGTATTTT
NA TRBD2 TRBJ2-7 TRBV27 CASSGLAGQLYEQYF TGTGCCAGCAGCGGACTAGCGGGACAACTCTACGAGCAGTACTTC
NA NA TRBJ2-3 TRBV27 CASTASVGGWDTQYF TGTGCCAGCACTGCCTCGGTGGGGGGTTGGGATACGCAGTATTTT
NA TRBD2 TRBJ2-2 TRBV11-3 CASSSRLAGGGTGELFF TGTGCCAGCAGCTCAAGACTAGCGGGAGGTGGGACCGGGGAGCTGTTTTTT
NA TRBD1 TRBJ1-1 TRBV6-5 CASSGGTEAFF TGTGCCAGTTCAGGGGGCACTGAAGCTTTCTTT
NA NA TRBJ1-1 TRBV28 CASRTLSGGRNTEAFF TGTGCCAGCAGGACGCTGAGTGGTGGGAGGAACACTGAAGCTTTCTTT
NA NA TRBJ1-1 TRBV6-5 CASSSAGANTEAFF TGTGCCAGCAGTTCAGCAGGGGCGAACACTGAAGCTTTCTTT
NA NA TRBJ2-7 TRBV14 CASSQDRGWGGGEQYF TGTGCCAGCAGCCAAGACCGCGGCTGGGGGGGCGGCGAGCAGTACTTC
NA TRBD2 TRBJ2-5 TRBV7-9 CASSSLAGGWETQYF TGTGCCAGCAGCTCCTTAGCGGGGGGATGGGAGACCCAGTACTTC
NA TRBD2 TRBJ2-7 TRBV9 CASSVSGTSATYEQYF TGTGCCAGCAGCGTCTCCGGGACTAGCGCGACCTACGAGCAGTACTTC
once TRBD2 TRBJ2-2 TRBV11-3 CASSSGTSGTGELFF TGTGCCAGCAGCTCCGGGACTAGCGGCACCGGGGAGCTGTTTTTT